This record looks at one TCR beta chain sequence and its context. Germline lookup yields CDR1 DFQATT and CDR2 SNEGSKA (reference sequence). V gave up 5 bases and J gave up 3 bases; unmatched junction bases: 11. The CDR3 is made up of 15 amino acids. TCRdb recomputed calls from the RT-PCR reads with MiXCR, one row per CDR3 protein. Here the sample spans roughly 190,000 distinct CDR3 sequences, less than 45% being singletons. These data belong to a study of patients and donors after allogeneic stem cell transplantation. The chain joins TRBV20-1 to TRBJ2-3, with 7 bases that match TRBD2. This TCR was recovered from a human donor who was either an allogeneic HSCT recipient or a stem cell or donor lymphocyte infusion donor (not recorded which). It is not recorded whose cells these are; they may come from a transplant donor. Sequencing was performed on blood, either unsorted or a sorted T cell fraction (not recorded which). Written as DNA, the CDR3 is TGCAGTGCTGATTCGACTAGCAGCGAAACAGATACGCAGTATTTT. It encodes CSADSTSSETDTQYF.